These 6 T cell receptor beta chains originate from one sample sequenced in a study of long-term antiretroviral therapy in people with HIV. Survey level was the resolution at which the v3.0 immunoSEQ assay ran. Generated by immunoSEQ multiplex PCR, the TCRdb table keeps only in-frame clones and is missing some. The sample consists of under 50,000 clones, roughly nine tenths of them appearing once. The specimen was unsorted PBMCs, collected 0.1 years before starting antiretroviral therapy. The receptors shown here come from a woman in her 50s with HIV.

The V gene is TRBV7-9, the J gene TRBJ2-5; the D gene is possibly TRBD1 (5 bases). There are 11 residues in the CDR3. V lost 5 bases and J lost 7, with 8 bases in between. Germline V lookup: CDR1 SEHNR, CDR2 FQNEAQ (reference sequence). CDR3 DNA: TGTGCCAGCAGCCTAGGGGCGACCCAGTACTTC. Its translation is CASSLGATQYF.

This chain connects TRBV6-1 to TRBJ1-5, with 9 bases identical to TRBD1. Germline CDR1 MNHNS, CDR2 SASEGT. This CDR3 spans 13 amino acids. Trimming took 6 bases from V and 5 from J; bases not matched to a gene: 2. The DNA of the CDR3 is TGTGCCAGCAGACAGGGGGCGGATCAGCCCCAGCATTTT. It encodes CASRQGADQPQHF.

CDR3 region: CASKSEKYQPQHF. As DNA, the CDR3 is TGTGCCAGTAAAAGTGAGAAGTACCAGCCCCAGCATTTT. V and J are TRBV19 and TRBJ1-5, with D hard to call. The CDR3 is made up of 13 amino acids. V gave up 7 bases and J gave up 7 bases, with 14 bases separating them. CDR1 and CDR2 from the germline V gene are LNHDA and SQIVND (reference sequence).

CDR3 amino acids: CAGRGGPNEKLFF. The CDR3 DNA follows: TGTGCAGGCCGGGGGGGACCTAATGAAAAACTGTTTTTT. The chain recombines TRBV2 with TRBJ1-4; D is perhaps TRBD1 (5 bases). Germline values: CDR1 SNHLY, CDR2 FYNNEI. This CDR3 has 13 residues.

This clone is a singleton in its sample. The V gene is TRBV5-1, the J gene TRBJ1-4, with a tentative D call TRBD1 (5 bases). Trimming shortened V by 0 bases and J by 5 bases, and 11 bases separated the two germline ends. The germline CDR1 and CDR2 sequences are SGHRS and YFSETQ. The CDR3 extends over 15 amino acids. Here the CDR3 DNA reads TGCGCCAGCAGCTTGGAAGGGGCCTCAAATGAAAAACTGTTTTTT. Translated, it gives CASSLEGASNEKLFF.

The V call is TRBV18, the J call TRBJ2-5; D tentatively reads TRBD1 or TRBD2 (5 bases each). The V end lost 2 bases, the J end lost 1 base, and 8 bases lay between the germline ends. Germline values: CDR1 KGHSH, CDR2 LQKENI. The CDR3 runs 14 residues. CDR3 sequence reads: CASSPAGTQETQYF. CDR3 nucleotide sequence: TGTGCCAGCTCACCAGCAGGGACCCAAGAGACCCAGTACTTC.